This is a list of T cell receptor beta chains from one sample in a study of shared clonotypes between healthy human individuals. Some clones are missing from TCRdb's copy, which holds only in-frame ones; the method was immunoSEQ multiplex PCR. Of 2 million to 2.5 million clones in the sample, 85% to 95% were seen once. Sequences were obtained from naive CD4+ T cells sorted from blood. The receptors were gathered from a man between 18 and 35 years old in good health. Both conserved end residues are part of each CDR3. D genes are given only for firm matches.

v_gene	j_gene	d_gene	CDR3nt	CDR3aa
TRBV9	TRBJ1-6	TRBD1	TGTGCCAGCAGCTACGGGACAGTCCAATCCTATAATTCACCCCTCCACTTT	CASSYGTVQSYNSPLHF
TRBV2	TRBJ1-5	NA	TGTGCCAGCAGGGGGGGATGGAATCAGCCCCAGCATTTT	CASRGGWNQPQHF
TRBV7-2	TRBJ2-1	TRBD2	TGTGCCAGCAGCACTAGCGGGGGGGCGACTGAGCAGTTCTTC	CASSTSGGATEQFF
TRBV11-3	TRBJ1-6	NA	TGTGCCAGCAGCTTAGAACGGAACGGGTCACCCCTCCACTTT	CASSLERNGSPLHF
TRBV21-1	TRBJ2-5	NA	TGTGCCAGCAGCCGACCCGGGACTCAAGAGACCCAGTACTTC	CASSRPGTQETQYF
TRBV9	TRBJ1-2	NA	TGTGCCAGCAGCGACGGGGACTACTATGGCTACACCTTC	CASSDGDYYGYTF
TRBV11-1	TRBJ1-1	NA	TGTGCCAGCAGCCAGGGCGGCAGGGTGGACACTGAAGCTTTCTTT	CASSQGGRVDTEAFF
TRBV5-1	TRBJ1-4	NA	TGCGCCAGCAGCCCCTATTGGGGGGGTAATGAAAAACTGTTTTTT	CASSPYWGGNEKLFF
TRBV7-9	TRBJ1-5	NA	TGTGCCAGCAGCTTAGAGAGGTTCGGTAGCAATCAGCCCCAGCATTTT	CASSLERFGSNQPQHF
TRBV30	TRBJ1-6	NA	TGTGCCTGCGGGGTCAGGGCCCTCCACTTT	CACGVRALHF
TRBV7-6	TRBJ2-3	NA	TGTGCCAGCAGCTACTCTATAGGCGGCACAGATACGCAGTATTTT	CASSYSIGGTDTQYF
TRBV4-1	TRBJ2-3	NA	TGCGCCAGCAGCCAAGCTCGGACCGCCACAGATACGCAGTATTTT	CASSQARTATDTQYF
TRBV5-1	TRBJ2-3	NA	TGCGCCAGCAGCTTGAGTGGGGTTAGCACAGATACGCAGTATTTT	CASSLSGVSTDTQYF